This T cell receptor (beta chain) was sequenced during a study of shared T cell receptors in the human thymus. TCRdb's table, derived via immunoSEQ multiplex PCR, lists solely in-frame clones and lacks some. This table holds 630,000 or so clones, about 89% found once. The CDR3 totals 14 residues. CDR1 SGHDN and CDR2 FVKESK come from the germline V gene. Trimming removed 3 bases from V and 4 bases from J, with 10 bases in between. The sample was also linked to a second study, of human thymus T cells.

The rearrangement joins TRBV14 to TRBJ2-1, with D maybe TRBD2 (6 bases). This clonotype originated in a boy younger than two with a congenital heart defect. Input material: thymocytes. The CDR3 bases are TGTGCCAGCAGCCACCTAGCGCCTTACAATGAGCAGTTCTTC. Its translation is CASSHLAPYNEQFF.